The 7 T cell receptor beta chains below all came from one sample that was sequenced in a study of T cell repertoires in ileal Crohn's disease. Repertoires were generated with immunoSEQ multiplex PCR, while TCRdb's copy carries only in-frame clones and drops some. The data contain roughly 13,000 clones, about 84% of them singletons. Sequencing was performed on ileal tissue. Receptor source: an adult with Crohn's disease.

This chain joins TRBV4-1 and TRBJ1-5; D gene unclear. V lost 0 bases and J 5 bases, leaving 11 bases between the germline ends. The germline gives CDR1 MGHRA, CDR2 YSYEKL. The CDR3 length is 15 residues. As DNA, the CDR3 is TGCGCCAGCAGCCAAGACTCGGGTGCACATCAGCCCCAGCATTTT. The encoded protein is CASSQDSGAHQPQHF.

J is TRBJ2-7 and V is TRBV30, with D possibly matching TRBD1 (6 bases). The germline CDR1 and CDR2 sequences are GTSNPN and SVGIG (reference sequence). The CDR3 extends over 14 amino acids. Trimming removed 0 bases at V and 0 bases at J, with 9 bases between. CDR3 DNA: TGTGCCTGGAGTGTACAGGGTAGCTCCTACGAGCAGTACTTC. Amino acids: CAWSVQGSSYEQYF.

V is TRBV7-6 and J is TRBJ1-6; D possibly corresponds to TRBD1 (6 bases). Per germline, CDR1 SGHVS and CDR2 FNYEAQ. CDR3 length: 19 residues. V lost 5 bases and J lost 0, with 20 bases in between. CDR3: CASSRTARPVNSYNSPLHF. In nucleotides, the CDR3 is TGTGCCAGCAGCCGGACAGCCCGGCCCGTTAACTCCTATAATTCACCCCTCCACTTT.

The chain has TRBV13 and TRBJ1-4, with a possible D match to TRBD1 (5 bases). The CDR3 spans 16 residues. The V end lost 5 bases, the J end lost 2 bases, and 15 bases lay between the germline ends. Looked up from germline, CDR1 is PRHDT and CDR2 is FYEKMQ (reference sequence). In DNA, the CDR3 is TGTGCCAGCAGCCCAGGGAGGGTAGCGACTAATGAAAAACTGTTTTTT. It specifies CASSPGRVATNEKLFF.

This clone was picked up one time. This chain links TRBV28 with TRBJ2-7, with 10 bases lining up with TRBD1. The CDR3 length is 20 residues. Germline-derived CDR1 and CDR2 are MDHEN and SYDVKM. The ends lost 6 bases at V and 5 bases at J; junction bases unmatched: 25. CDR3 sequence (DNA): TGTGCCAGCAGCTCCTCTACCGGGACAGGGGTACTCCTAGTTGGCGACGAGCAGTACTTC. Residues: CASSSSTGTGVLLVGDEQYF.

This clone was found once. CDR3 bases: TGTGCCTGGGTCACCCGATCCGGGATGAACACTGAAGCTTTCTTT. This sequence encodes CAWVTRSGMNTEAFF. The J gene is TRBJ1-1, the V gene TRBV30; D unclear. Between the trimmed V and J ends, which lost 5 bases and 0 bases, there was a span of 16 bases. This CDR3 has 15 amino acids. CDR1 and CDR2 (germline): GTSNPN, SVGIG (reference sequence).

The chain couples TRBV27 to TRBJ1-1; 8 bases agree with TRBD1. V shed 6 bases, J shed 1 base, and the junction held 16 bases outside the gene matches. There are 18 residues in the CDR3. From germline, CDR1 is MNHEY and CDR2 SMNVEV (reference sequence). The CDR3 sequence: CASSPEQGGPPPNTEAFF. In nucleotides, the CDR3 is TGTGCCAGCAGCCCCGAACAGGGGGGCCCACCTCCGAACACTGAAGCTTTCTTT.